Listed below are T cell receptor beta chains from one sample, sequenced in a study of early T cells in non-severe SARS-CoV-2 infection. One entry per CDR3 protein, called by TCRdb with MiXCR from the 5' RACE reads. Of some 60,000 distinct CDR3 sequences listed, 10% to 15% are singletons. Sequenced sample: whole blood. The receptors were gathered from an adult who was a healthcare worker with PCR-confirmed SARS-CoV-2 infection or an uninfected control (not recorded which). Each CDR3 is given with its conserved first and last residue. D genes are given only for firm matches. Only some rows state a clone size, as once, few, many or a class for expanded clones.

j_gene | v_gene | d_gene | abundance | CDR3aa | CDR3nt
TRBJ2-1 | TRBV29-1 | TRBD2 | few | CSVAPGGAYNEQFF | TGCAGCGTTGCCCCGGGGGGGGCCTACAATGAGCAGTTCTTC
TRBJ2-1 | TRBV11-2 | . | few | CASSLMNAGRNEQFF | TGTGCCAGCAGCTTAATGAACGCAGGGCGGAATGAGCAGTTCTTC
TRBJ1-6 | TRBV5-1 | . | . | CASSPLGANYNSPLHF | TGCGCCAGCAGCCCACTAGGAGCCAACTATAATTCACCCCTCCACTTT
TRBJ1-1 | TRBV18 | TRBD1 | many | CASSPVDRGSEAFF | TGTGCCAGCTCACCGGTAGACAGGGGCTCCGAAGCTTTCTTT
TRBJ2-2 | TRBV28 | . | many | CASSLRTAGAGELFF | TGTGCCAGCAGTTTGCGGACGGCCGGCGCCGGGGAGCTGTTTTTT
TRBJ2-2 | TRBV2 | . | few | CASSEGTGFLGELFF | TGTGCCAGCAGTGAGGGTACAGGGTTTCTCGGGGAGCTGTTTTTT
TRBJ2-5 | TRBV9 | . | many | CASSVRGWGDQETQYF | TGTGCCAGCAGCGTTCGAGGATGGGGGGACCAAGAGACCCAGTACTTC
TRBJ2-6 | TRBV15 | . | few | CATSRDDTDTVLTF | TGTGCCACCAGCAGGGATGATACCGACACCGTCCTGACTTTC
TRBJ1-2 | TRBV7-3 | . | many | CASSFRGADGYTF | TGTGCCAGCAGCTTTCGGGGAGCGGATGGCTACACCTTC
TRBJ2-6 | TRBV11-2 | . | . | CASRGWDKTSGANVLTF | TGTGCCAGCAGGGGGTGGGACAAGACATCTGGGGCCAACGTCCTGACTTTC
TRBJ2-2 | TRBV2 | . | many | CASSGGLRTGELFF | TGTGCCAGCAGCGGGGGCCTGAGGACCGGGGAGCTGTTTTTT
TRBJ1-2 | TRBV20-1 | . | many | CSASAWDVLYGYTF | TGCAGTGCTAGTGCCTGGGACGTTCTCTATGGCTACACCTTC
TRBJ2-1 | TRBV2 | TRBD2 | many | CASTPAGGLGRFEQFF | TGTGCCAGCACCCCAGCGGGGGGACTAGGAAGGTTCGAGCAGTTCTTC
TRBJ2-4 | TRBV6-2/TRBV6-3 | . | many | CASSYPPPALAKNIQYF | TGTGCCAGCAGTTACCCGCCCCCGGCCCTAGCCAAAAACATTCAGTACTTC